This TCR beta chain was obtained from a study of cytomegalovirus exposure and HLA in healthy donors. Study information: The same platform used for the 666 first-cohort repertoires was also used for the 100 to 150 validation repertoires, as a later analysis reported. Study-wide results and limits: Associated with cytomegalovirus, according to the listing, were some 150 TCR beta chains.

Profiled with immunoSEQ multiplex PCR; TCRdb holds only in-frame clones, not every one. The sample carries fewer than 200,000 clones, 65% to 85% recorded once. Concerning this clone: Its antigen is unidentified.

Germline V gene lookup returns CDR1 SGHRS and CDR2 YFSETQ. The CDR3 covers 16 residues. Trimming shortened V by 5 bases and J by 0 bases, and 17 bases separated the two germline ends. Source material: PBMCs. This receptor was taken from a woman between 18 and 30 years old in good health and CMV-seropositive. The chain joins TRBV5-1 to TRBJ1-2; maybe TRBD1 (6 bases). The CDR3 bases are TGCGCCAGCAGATTAACGACAGGCTCATCTAACTATGGCTACACCTTC. Translating it yields CASRLTTGSSNYGYTF.